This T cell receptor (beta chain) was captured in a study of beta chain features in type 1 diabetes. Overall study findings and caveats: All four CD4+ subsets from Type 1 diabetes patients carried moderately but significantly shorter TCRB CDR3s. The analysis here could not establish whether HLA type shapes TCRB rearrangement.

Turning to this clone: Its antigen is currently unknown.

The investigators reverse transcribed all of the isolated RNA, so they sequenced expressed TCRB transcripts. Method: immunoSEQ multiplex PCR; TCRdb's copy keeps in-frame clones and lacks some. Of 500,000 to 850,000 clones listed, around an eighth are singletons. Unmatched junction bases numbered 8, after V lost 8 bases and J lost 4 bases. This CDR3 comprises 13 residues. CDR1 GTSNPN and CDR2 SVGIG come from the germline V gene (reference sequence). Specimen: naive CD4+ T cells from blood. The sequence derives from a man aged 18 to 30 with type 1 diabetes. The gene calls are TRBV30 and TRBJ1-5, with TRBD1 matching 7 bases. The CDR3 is CASEGQVNQPQHF. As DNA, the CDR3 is TGTGCCAGCGAAGGACAGGTTAATCAGCCCCAGCATTTT.